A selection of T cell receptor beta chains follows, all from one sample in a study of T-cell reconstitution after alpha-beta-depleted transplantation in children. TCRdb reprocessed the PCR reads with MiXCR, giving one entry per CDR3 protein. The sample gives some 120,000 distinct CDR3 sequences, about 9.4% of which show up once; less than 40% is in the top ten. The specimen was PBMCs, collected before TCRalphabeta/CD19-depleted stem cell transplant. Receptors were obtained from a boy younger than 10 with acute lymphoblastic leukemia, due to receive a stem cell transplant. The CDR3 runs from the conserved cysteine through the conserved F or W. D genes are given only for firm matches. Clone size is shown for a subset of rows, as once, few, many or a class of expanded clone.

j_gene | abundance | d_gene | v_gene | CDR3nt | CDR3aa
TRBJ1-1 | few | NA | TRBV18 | TGTGCCAGCTCACGAACGGACAGCCCGGCCGTCTTT | CASSRTDSPAVF
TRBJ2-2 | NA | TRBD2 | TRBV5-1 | TGCGCCAGCAGCTTGAGGCTAGCGGAGAACACCCGGGAGCTGTTTTTT | CASSLRLAENTRELFF
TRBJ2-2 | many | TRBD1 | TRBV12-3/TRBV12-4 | TGTGCCAGCTGCCTCAGGGGGCTTGGCGGGGAGCTGTTTTTT | CASCLRGLGGELFF
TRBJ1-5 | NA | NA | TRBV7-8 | TGTGCCAGCAGCTTATCGCGGGGGGATCAGCCCCAGCATTTT | CASSLSRGDQPQHF
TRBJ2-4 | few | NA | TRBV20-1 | TGCAGTGCTAGAGTCCAGCCTGTAGCCAAAAACATTCAGTACTTC | CSARVQPVAKNIQYF
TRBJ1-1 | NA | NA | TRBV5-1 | TGCGCCAGCAGGCCCGGGGGTAGCACTGAAGCTTTCTTT | CASRPGGSTEAFF
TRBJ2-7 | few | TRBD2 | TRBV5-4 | TGTGCCAGCAGCTTAAACGGGAGGGCCCACTACGAGCAGTACTTC | CASSLNGRAHYEQYF
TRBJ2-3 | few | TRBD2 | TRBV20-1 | TGCAGTGCTAGAGTCGTCGGGAGGGGACTCGTGGATACGCAGTATTTT | CSARVVGRGLVDTQYF
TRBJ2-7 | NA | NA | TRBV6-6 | TGTGCCAGCAGCACCTCGGTCGAGCAGTACTTC | CASSTSVEQYF
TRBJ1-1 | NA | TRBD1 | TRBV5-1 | TGCGCCAGCAGCTCAGGGGGCGGTGAGGACACTGAAGCTTTCTTT | CASSSGGGEDTEAFF
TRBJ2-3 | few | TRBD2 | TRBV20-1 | TGCAGTGCTAGTCGGAGGACTAGCGGGAGACACACAGATACGCAGTATTTT | CSASRRTSGRHTDTQYF
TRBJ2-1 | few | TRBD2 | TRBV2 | TGTGCCAGCAGACTACTAGCGGGAGGTGTAGGTGAGCAGTTCTTC | CASRLLAGGVGEQFF
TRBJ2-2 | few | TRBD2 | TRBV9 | TGTGCCAGCAGCTTGGGGGGCGGGAGGTACACCGGGGAGCTGTTTTTT | CASSLGGGRYTGELFF
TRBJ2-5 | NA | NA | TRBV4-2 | TGTGCCAGCAGCCAAGAACAGGGTTTCGAGGAGACCCAGTACTTC | CASSQEQGFEETQYF
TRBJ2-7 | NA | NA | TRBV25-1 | TGTGCCAGCAGTGGAGGGGGACTTTCGGGACCTTACGAGCAGTACTTC | CASSGGGLSGPYEQYF
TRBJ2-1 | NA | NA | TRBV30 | TGTGCCTGGAGTTGGGGCGGGGACCAGTTCTTC | CAWSWGGDQFF
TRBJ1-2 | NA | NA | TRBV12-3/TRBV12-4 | TGTGCCAGCAGTCGACAGTCAGCAATTCGGCACTATGGCTACACCTTC | CASSRQSAIRHYGYTF
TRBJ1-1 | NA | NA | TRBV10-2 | TGCGCCAGCAGCCCGGGCCTTGAAGCTTTCTTT | CASSPGLEAFF
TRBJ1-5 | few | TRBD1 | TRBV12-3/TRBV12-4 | TGTGCCAGCAGTTTCGAGAGTTCAGGGGGCGCCGGCAATCAGCCCCAGCATTTT | CASSFESSGGAGNQPQHF
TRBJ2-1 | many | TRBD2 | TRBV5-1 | TGCGCCAGCAGCGAGATAGCGGGAGGGCACGACAATGAGCAGTTCTTC | CASSEIAGGHDNEQFF
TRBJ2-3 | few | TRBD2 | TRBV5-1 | TGCGCCAGCAGCTTGGCGGGGCGTCTAGCGGGAGGGCCAGATACGCAGTATTTT | CASSLAGRLAGGPDTQYF
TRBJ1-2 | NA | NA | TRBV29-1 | TGCAGCGTGTGGGACAATGGCTACACCTTC | CSVWDNGYTF
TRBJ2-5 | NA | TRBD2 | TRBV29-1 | TGCAGCGTAAGGACTAGCGGAGGCCCCCAAGAGACCCAGTACTTC | CSVRTSGGPQETQYF
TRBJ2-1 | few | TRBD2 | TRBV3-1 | TGTTCCAGCAGCCAGTGGTTAGGACGGGAGGGTCTTGACAATGAGCAGTTCTTC | CSSSQWLGREGLDNEQFF
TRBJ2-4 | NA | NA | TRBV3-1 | TGTGCCAGCAGCCAATATCGAGGGGGAAACATTCAGTACTTC | CASSQYRGGNIQYF
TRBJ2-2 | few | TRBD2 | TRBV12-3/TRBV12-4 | TGTGCCAGCACTCCCGGTGGGACTAGCGGGATCGCCGGGGAGCTGTTTTTT | CASTPGGTSGIAGELFF
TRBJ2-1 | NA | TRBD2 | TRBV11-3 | TGTGCCAGCAGCTTAGGTGAGACTAGCGTCAATGAGCAGTTCTTC | CASSLGETSVNEQFF
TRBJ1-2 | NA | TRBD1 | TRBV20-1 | TGCAGTGCTAGGGGACAGGGAGGCTATGGCTACACCTTC | CSARGQGGYGYTF
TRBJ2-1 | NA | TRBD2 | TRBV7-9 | TGTGCCAGCAGCCGCATAGCGGGAGCTAGGTTCTTC | CASSRIAGARFF
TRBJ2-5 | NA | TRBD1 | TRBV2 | TGTGCCAGCAGCGGGACAGCTCAAGAGACCCAGTACTTC | CASSGTAQETQYF
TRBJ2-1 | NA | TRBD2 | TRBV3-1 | TGTGCCAGCAGCCAACTTAGCGGGGCGAACAATGAGCAGTTCTTC | CASSQLSGANNEQFF
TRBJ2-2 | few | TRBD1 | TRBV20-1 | TGCAGTGCTAGAGTCGTGACAGGGGCCTACACCGGGGAGCTGTTTTTT | CSARVVTGAYTGELFF
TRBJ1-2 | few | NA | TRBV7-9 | TGTGCCAGCAGCACGGGCCCCCCAGGCTATGGCTACACCTTC | CASSTGPPGYGYTF
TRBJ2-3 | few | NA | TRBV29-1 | TGCAGCGCGCGACAGAGGGAGAATACGCAGTATTTT | CSARQRENTQYF
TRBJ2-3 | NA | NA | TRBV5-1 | TGCGCCAGCAGCTTGGAGGTCCTCCCCCTTCCTAGCACAGATACGCAGTATTTT | CASSLEVLPLPSTDTQYF
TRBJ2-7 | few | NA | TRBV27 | TGTGCCAGCAGTGCAGGGGCCTATAGCTCCTACGAGCAGTACTTC | CASSAGAYSSYEQYF
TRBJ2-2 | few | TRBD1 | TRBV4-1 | TGCGCCAGCAGCCGACGGACAGGGGAGAACACCGGGGAGCTGTTTTTT | CASSRRTGENTGELFF
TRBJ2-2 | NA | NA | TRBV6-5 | TGTGCCAGCAGTTACCGCGTGGGGCTACAGAACACCGGGGAGCTGTTTTTT | CASSYRVGLQNTGELFF
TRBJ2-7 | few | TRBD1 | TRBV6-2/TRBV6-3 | TGTGCCAGCACCTACCGGCGGGACAGGTTGATGACTACCCCCTCTGGAGAGCAGTACTTC | CASTYRRDRLMTTPSGEQYF
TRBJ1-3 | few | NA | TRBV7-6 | TGTGCCAGCAGCTTAGAGTTGAGGGGCGCATCTGGAAACACCATATATTTT | CASSLELRGASGNTIYF
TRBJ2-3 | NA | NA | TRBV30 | TGTGCCTGGAGTGTGCGCTGGGAGTACACGCAGTATTTT | CAWSVRWEYTQYF
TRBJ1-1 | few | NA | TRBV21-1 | TGTGCCAGCAGCAAAGGCGGGGGTCGCGGCACTGAAGCTTTCTTT | CASSKGGGRGTEAFF
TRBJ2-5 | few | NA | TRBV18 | TGTGCCAGCTCACCGAATAGGGCAGAGACCCAGTACTTC | CASSPNRAETQYF
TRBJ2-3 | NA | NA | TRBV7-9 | TGTGCCAGCAGCTTAGCGGACGCGGGACCCACAGATACGCAGTATTTT | CASSLADAGPTDTQYF
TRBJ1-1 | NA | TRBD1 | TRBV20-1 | TGCAGTGCTAGACTTCCGGGACAGGGCCGCACTGAAGCTTTCTTT | CSARLPGQGRTEAFF
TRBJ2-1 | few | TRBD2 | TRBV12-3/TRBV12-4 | TGTGCCAGCAGCCCCGGGACTAGCCTCTACAATGAGCAGTTCTTC | CASSPGTSLYNEQFF